Below are 22 T cell receptor beta chains sequenced from a single sample in a study of cytomegalovirus exposure and HLA in healthy donors. Vbeta (60) and Jbeta (13) primers were used in the PCR. The method was immunoSEQ multiplex PCR; TCRdb's version includes in-frame clones alone and lacks a portion of them. The repertoire consists of about 160,000 clones, with over 80% occurring once and the leading ten covering approximately 1.6%. The sequencing sample was made of PBMCs. These receptors all stem from a girl aged 5-17 years in good health and CMV-seropositive.

The chain carries TRBV30 and TRBJ2-7, with a weak D call TRBD2 (5 bases). V was trimmed by 0 bases and J by 3 bases, leaving 9 bases between them. The V gene's germline CDR1 is GTSNPN and CDR2 SVGIG (reference sequence). CDR3 length: 13 amino acids. The DNA of the CDR3 is TGTGCCTGGAGTGTCGGGGTTTTCTACGAGCAGTACTTC. Protein sequence: CAWSVGVFYEQYF.

This CDR3 reads CASGRGGVSNEKLFF. CDR3 sequence (DNA): TGTGCCTCCGGTCGAGGGGGCGTATCTAATGAAAAACTGTTTTTT. J is TRBJ1-4 and V is TRBV6-5; 7 positions match TRBD1. The CDR3 covers 15 residues. The germline V gene encodes CDR1 MNHEY and CDR2 SVGAGI. The junction had 12 bases not matched to a gene; V was cut back by 11 bases and J by 3 bases.

V and J are TRBV7-6 and TRBJ1-1; TRBD1 matches 8 bases. Trimming at V came to 5 bases and at J to 1 base, leaving 0 bases not matched to a gene. Germline CDR1 SGHVS, CDR2 FNYEAQ. CDR3 size: 13 residues. The CDR3 DNA is TGTGCCAGCAGCCAGGGGGCGAACACTGAAGCTTTCTTT. This translates into CASSQGANTEAFF.

The rearrangement links TRBV5-4 to TRBJ1-1; D possibly corresponds to TRBD1 (6 bases). V was shortened by 2 bases and J by 5 bases, with 13 bases between the two germline ends. The germline gives CDR1 SGHNT, CDR2 YYREEE (reference sequence). The CDR3 loop spans 14 amino acids. In DNA form, the CDR3 reads TGTGCCAGCAGCTTCGGCAGGGGTGATACTGAAGCTTTCTTT. Residues: CASSFGRGDTEAFF.

The rearrangement links TRBV6-5 to TRBJ1-1; D gene uncertain. Trimming shortened V by 2 bases and J by 3 bases, and 13 bases separated the two germline ends. The length of the CDR3 is 15 residues. Germline V gives CDR1 MNHEY, CDR2 SVGAGI. CDR3 DNA sequence: TGTGCCAGCAGTTACCACTCCCCGAGGGACACTGAAGCTTTCTTT. Its translation: CASSYHSPRDTEAFF.

The chain employs TRBV15 and TRBJ1-4, with 9 bases aligning to TRBD1. V shed 3 bases, J shed 8 bases, and the junction held 4 bases outside the gene matches. The germline gives CDR1 LNHNV, CDR2 YYDKDF (reference sequence). The CDR3 loop spans 14 amino acids. CDR3 nucleotide sequence: TGTGCCACCAGCAGCCGGGACAGGGCGGAAAAACTGTTTTTT. Residues: CATSSRDRAEKLFF.

The chain carries TRBV6-1 and TRBJ1-1; 9 bases are a match to TRBD1. Germline trimming cut 5 bases from V and 1 base from J; bases unmatched to any gene: 5. This CDR3 has 15 residues. Per the germline V gene, CDR1 is MNHNS and CDR2 is SASEGT. The DNA for the CDR3 is TGTGCCAGCAGTCGGACAGGGGTTACGAACACTGAAGCTTTCTTT. It codes for CASSRTGVTNTEAFF.

A few counts support this clone. One end of the junction fails to match germline, which may point to a read error. The CDR3 loop reads CASSLVEATQETQYF. In nucleotides, the CDR3 is TGTGCTAGCAGCTTAGTGGAGGCAACTCAAGAGACCCAGTACTTC. The chain combines TRBV7-7 with TRBJ2-5; TRBD2 might be the D (5 bases). Germline V lookup: CDR1 SSHAT, CDR2 FNYEAQ (reference sequence). The CDR3 spans 15 residues. The complete variable domain, with remaining parts taken from reference TRBV7-7 and TRBJ2-5, reads GAGVSQSPRYKVTKRGQDVTLRCDPISSHATLYWYQQALGQGPEFLTYFNYEAQPDKSGLPSDRFSAERPEGSISTLTIQRTEQRDSAMYRCASSLVEATQETQYFGPGTRLLVL.

This chain uses TRBV7-2 with TRBJ2-7; weak D call: TRBD2 (6 bases). The V end was cut by 1 base, the J end by 4 bases, with 11 bases between. The CDR3 contains 14 residues. Germline assignment: CDR1 SGHTA and CDR2 FQGNSA. CDR3 sequence: CASSLVGTFYEQYF. The CDR3 DNA is TGTGCCAGCAGCTTAGTCGGGACTTTTTACGAGCAGTACTTC.

V is TRBV30 and J is TRBJ1-1; TRBD1 might be the D (6 bases). The CDR3 totals 12 residues. V shed 0 bases and J shed 5 bases, with 7 bases lying between them. Per the germline V gene, CDR1 is GTSNPN and CDR2 is SVGIG (reference sequence). The CDR3 nucleotides are TGTGCCTGGAGTGTACAGGGAACTGAAGCTTTCTTT. Residues: CAWSVQGTEAFF.

This clone was counted between two and nine times. V usage is TRBV14 and J usage is TRBJ2-1; D ambiguous. This CDR3 region has 13 residues. Trimming pared 1 base from V and 10 bases from J, leaving 11 bases between. Germline lookup yields CDR1 SGHDN and CDR2 FVKESK. This CDR3 reads CASSQGATMEQFF. The CDR3 DNA reads TGTGCCAGCAGCCAAGGGGCTACGATGGAGCAGTTCTTC.

This sequence joins TRBV27 and TRBJ2-1; D is possibly TRBD2 (7 bases). V lost 7 bases, J lost 8 bases, and 21 bases lay in between. The CDR3 contains 15 residues. Germline CDR1 and CDR2: MNHEY and SMNVEV (reference sequence). CDR3 sequence: CASKVRGGVYYEQFF. CDR3 coding DNA: TGTGCCAGCAAAGTGAGGGGGGGCGTGTACTATGAGCAGTTCTTC.

The genes are TRBV5-1 and TRBJ1-1; D gene unclear. CDR3 length: 15 amino acids. V gave up 0 bases and J gave up 0 bases, with 9 bases separating them. CDR1 and CDR2 from the germline V gene are SGHRS and YFSETQ. For the CDR3, the DNA is TGCGCCAGCAGCTTGGGTCAGGCTGTGAACACTGAAGCTTTCTTT. This sequence encodes CASSLGQAVNTEAFF.

This sequence joins TRBV5-4 and TRBJ2-5; 7 nucleotides agree with TRBD2. CDR1 and CDR2 from the germline V gene are SGHNT and YYREEE (reference sequence). V trimming: 1 base; J trimming: 2 bases; junction bases outside the gene matches: 5. This CDR3 contains 15 residues. This CDR3 reads CASSLSSSGQETQYF. CDR3 nucleotides: TGTGCCAGCAGCTTGTCATCTAGCGGACAAGAGACCCAGTACTTC.

The chain recombines TRBV6-5 with TRBJ2-5, with a possible D match to TRBD2 (6 bases). Germline CDR1 and CDR2: MNHEY and SVGAGI. V was trimmed by 6 bases and J by 12 bases, leaving 23 bases between them. CDR3 length equals 14 residues. CDR3 amino acids: CASRSGRGNSWEYF. The CDR3 DNA follows: TGTGCCAGCAGATCGGGCCGGGGGAATTCATGGGAGTACTTC.

V is TRBV9 and J is TRBJ1-1; no reliable D call. Per germline, CDR1 SGDLS and CDR2 YYNGEE. This CDR3 comprises 14 residues. Between the trimmed V and J ends, which lost 0 bases and 4 bases, there was a span of 10 bases. CDR3: CASSVGRETTEAFF. CDR3 in DNA: TGTGCCAGCAGCGTAGGAAGGGAGACCACTGAAGCTTTCTTT.

The J gene is TRBJ1-4, the V gene TRBV25-1, with 8 bases matching TRBD1. The CDR3 length is 17 residues. CDR1 is MGHDK, CDR2 SYGVNS, per germline. Trimming removed 1 base from V and 5 bases from J; junction bases left unmatched: 9. The DNA of the CDR3 is TGTGCCAGCAGTGAATTCGGTCGGGCAGGGGGCAATGAAAAACTGTTTTTT. This translates into CASSEFGRAGGNEKLFF.

This clone was counted a few times. The gene calls are TRBV2 and TRBJ2-1; 7 bases are shared with TRBD2. CDR1 and CDR2 from the germline V gene are SNHLY and FYNNEI. This CDR3 spans 16 amino acids. V was pared by 3 bases and J by 0 bases, with 5 bases of the junction left unmatched. This CDR3 reads CASSDLGGSSYNEQFF. In DNA form, the CDR3 reads TGTGCCAGCAGTGATCTGGGCGGGAGCTCCTACAATGAGCAGTTCTTC. Full variable domain (rest looked up from reference TRBV2 and TRBJ2-1): EPEVTQTPSHQVTQMGQEVILRCVPISNHLYFYWYRQILGQKVEFLVSFYNNEISEKSEIFDDQFSVERPDGSNFTLKIRSTKLEDSAMYFCASSDLGGSSYNEQFFGPGTRLTVL.

The V gene is TRBV18, the J gene TRBJ2-7; TRBD1 matches 9 bases. Germline CDR1 KGHSH, CDR2 LQKENI. V was pared by 3 bases and J by 3 bases, with 9 bases of the junction left unmatched. This CDR3 has 16 residues. The CDR3 loop reads CASSPFEGQGHYEQYF. The CDR3 DNA sequence: TGTGCCAGCTCACCTTTCGAGGGACAGGGACACTACGAGCAGTACTTC.

This sequence joins TRBV5-4 and TRBJ2-1; 11 bases map to TRBD2. The CDR3 consists of 14 residues. The trim removed 0 bases at V and 9 bases at J, leaving 2 bases unmatched. The germline gives CDR1 SGHNT, CDR2 YYREEE (reference sequence). CDR3 sequence reads: CASSLAGTSGEQFF. CDR3 DNA sequence: TGTGCCAGCAGCTTGGCCGGGACTAGCGGTGAGCAGTTCTTC.

This rearrangement joins TRBV11-2 to TRBJ2-7, with TRBD2 matching 10 bases. Germline-derived CDR1 and CDR2 are SGHAT and FQNNGV. V was clipped by 5 bases and J by 3 bases; unmatched bases: 10. The CDR3 runs to 16 residues. The CDR3 loop reads CASSARTSGRLYEQYF. The CDR3 region has the DNA TGTGCCAGCAGCGCCCGGACTAGCGGAAGACTCTACGAGCAGTACTTC.

The chain combines TRBV7-3 with TRBJ2-1; a possible D gene is TRBD2 (6 bases). Trimming removed 5 bases at V and 13 bases at J, with 24 bases between. Germline loops: CDR1 SGHTA, CDR2 FQGTGA. The CDR3 spans 15 residues. The CDR3 nucleotides read TGTGCCAGCAGCCCCCCCGGGAGCAGTACAACCCCTCAGTTCTTC. Its protein is CASSPPGSSTTPQFF.